Sequencing of this T cell receptor beta chain was carried out in a study of early T cells in non-severe SARS-CoV-2 infection. At the level of the study: Unpaired chains resulted from sequencing bulk RNA of unsorted whole blood. Study findings and constraints: Anti-spike CD8 responses were favored by VDJdb matching, which missed private and CD4 specificities.

Regarding this clonotype: The antigen is undetermined. One junction end does not reproduce the germline sequence, and a read error may be involved.

The TCR library protocol attached unique molecular identifiers to the individual cDNA molecules. TCRdb reanalysed the 5' RACE reads using MiXCR and keeps one entry per CDR3 protein. In the table there are some 29,000 distinct CDR3 sequences, around 6% of which are singletons. The sequenced sample consisted of whole blood. The sequence was obtained from an adult who was a healthcare worker with PCR-confirmed SARS-CoV-2 infection or an uninfected control (not recorded which).

The CDR3 region is CVSSLGPNYEQYF. As DNA, the CDR3 is TGTGTCAGCAGCTTGGGACCGAACTACGAGCAGTACTTC. The chain employs TRBV7-6 and TRBJ2-7; D assignment may be TRBD1 or TRBD2 (5 bases each). The CDR3 contains 13 residues. CDR1 SGHVS and CDR2 FNYEAQ come from the germline V gene.